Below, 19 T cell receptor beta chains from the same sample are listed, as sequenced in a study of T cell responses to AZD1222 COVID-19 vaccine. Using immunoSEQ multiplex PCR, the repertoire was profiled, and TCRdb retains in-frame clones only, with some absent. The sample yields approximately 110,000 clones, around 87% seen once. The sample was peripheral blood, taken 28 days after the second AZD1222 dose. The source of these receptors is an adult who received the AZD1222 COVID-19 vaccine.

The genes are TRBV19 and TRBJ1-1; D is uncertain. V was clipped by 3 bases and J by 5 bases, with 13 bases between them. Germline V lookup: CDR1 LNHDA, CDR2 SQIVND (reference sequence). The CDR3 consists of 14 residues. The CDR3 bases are TGTGCCAGTAGTATGCAAGGGTCCAGTACTGAAGCTTTCTTT. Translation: CASSMQGSSTEAFF.

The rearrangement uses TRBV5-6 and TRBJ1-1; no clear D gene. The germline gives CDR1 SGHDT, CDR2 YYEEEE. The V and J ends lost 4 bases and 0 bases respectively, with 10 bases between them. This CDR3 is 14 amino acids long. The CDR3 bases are TGTGCCAGCAGCCTGCCGAACATGAACACTGAAGCTTTCTTT. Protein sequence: CASSLPNMNTEAFF.

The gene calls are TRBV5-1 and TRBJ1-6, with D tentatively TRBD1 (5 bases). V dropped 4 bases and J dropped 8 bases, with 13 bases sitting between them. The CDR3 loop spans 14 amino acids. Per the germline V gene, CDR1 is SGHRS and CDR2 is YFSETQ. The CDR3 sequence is CASSRDGEDSPLHF. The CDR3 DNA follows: TGCGCCAGCAGCAGGGACGGGGAGGATTCACCCCTCCACTTT.

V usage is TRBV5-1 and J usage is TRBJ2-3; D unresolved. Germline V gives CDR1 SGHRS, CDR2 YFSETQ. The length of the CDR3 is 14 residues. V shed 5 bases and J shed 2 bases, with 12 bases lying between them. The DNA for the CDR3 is TGCGCCAGCAGTTTACAAACCTCCACAGATACGCAGTATTTT. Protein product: CASSLQTSTDTQYF.

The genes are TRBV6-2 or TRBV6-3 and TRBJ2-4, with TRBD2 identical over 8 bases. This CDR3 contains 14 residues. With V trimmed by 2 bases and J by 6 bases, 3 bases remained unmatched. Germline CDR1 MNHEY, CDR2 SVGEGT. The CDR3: CASSYHGLANIQYF. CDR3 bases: TGTGCCAGCAGTTACCACGGACTAGCAAACATTCAGTACTTC.

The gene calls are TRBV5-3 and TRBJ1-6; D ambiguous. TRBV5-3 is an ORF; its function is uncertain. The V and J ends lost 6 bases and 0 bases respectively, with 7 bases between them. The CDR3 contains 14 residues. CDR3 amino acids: CARKQISYNSPLHF. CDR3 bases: TGTGCCAGAAAGCAGATCTCCTATAATTCACCCCTCCACTTT.

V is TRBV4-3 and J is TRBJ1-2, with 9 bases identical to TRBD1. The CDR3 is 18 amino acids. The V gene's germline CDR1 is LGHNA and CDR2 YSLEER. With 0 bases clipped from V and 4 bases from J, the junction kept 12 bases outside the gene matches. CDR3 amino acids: CASSQDTSSGTGFYGYTF. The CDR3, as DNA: TGCGCCAGCAGCCAAGATACATCCTCGGGGACAGGGTTCTATGGCTACACCTTC.

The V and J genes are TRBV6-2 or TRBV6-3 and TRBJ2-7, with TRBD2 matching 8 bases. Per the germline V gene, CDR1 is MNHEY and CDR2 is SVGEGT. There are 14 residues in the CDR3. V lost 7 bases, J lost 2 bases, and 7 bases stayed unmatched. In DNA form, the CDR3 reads TGTGCCAGCAACCCTAGCGGGTCAGCCTACGAGCAGTACTTC. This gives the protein CASNPSGSAYEQYF.

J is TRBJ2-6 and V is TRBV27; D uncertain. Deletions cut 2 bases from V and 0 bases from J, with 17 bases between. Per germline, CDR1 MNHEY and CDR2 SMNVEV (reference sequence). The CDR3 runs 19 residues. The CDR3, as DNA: TGTGCCAGCAGTTTAGAACCTCCCCTCTCTCTCTCTGGGGCCAACGTCCTGACTTTC. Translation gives CASSLEPPLSLSGANVLTF.

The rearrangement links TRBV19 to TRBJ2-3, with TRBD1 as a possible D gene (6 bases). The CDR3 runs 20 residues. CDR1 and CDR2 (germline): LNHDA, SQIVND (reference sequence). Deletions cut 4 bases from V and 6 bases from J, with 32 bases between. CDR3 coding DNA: TGTGCCAGTAGTACTTCCCCCTTGAAGGGACACTTGGCAGTCTGGGATACGCAGTATTTT. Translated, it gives CASSTSPLKGHLAVWDTQYF.

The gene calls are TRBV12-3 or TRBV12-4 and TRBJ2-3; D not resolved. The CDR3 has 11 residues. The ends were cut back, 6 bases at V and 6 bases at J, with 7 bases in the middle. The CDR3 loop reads CASRARDTQYF. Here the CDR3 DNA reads TGTGCCAGCAGGGCGAGGGATACGCAGTATTTT.

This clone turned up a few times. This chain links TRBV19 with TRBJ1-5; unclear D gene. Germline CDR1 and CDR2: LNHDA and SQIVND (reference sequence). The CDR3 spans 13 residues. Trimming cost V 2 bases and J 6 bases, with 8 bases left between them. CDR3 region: CASSIIGSQPQHF. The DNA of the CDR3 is TGTGCCAGTAGTATAATCGGTAGTCAGCCCCAGCATTTT. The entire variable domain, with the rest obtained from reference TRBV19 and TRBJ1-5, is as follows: DGGITQSPKYLFRKEGQNVTLSCEQNLNHDAMYWYRQDPGQGLRLIYYSQIVNDFQKGDIAEGYSVSREKKESFPLTVTSAQKNPTAFYLCASSIIGSQPQHFGDGTRLSIL.

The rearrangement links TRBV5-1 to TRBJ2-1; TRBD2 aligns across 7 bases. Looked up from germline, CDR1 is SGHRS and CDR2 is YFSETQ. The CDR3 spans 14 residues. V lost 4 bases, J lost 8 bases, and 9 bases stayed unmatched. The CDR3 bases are TGCGCCAGCAGCATCGGGACTAAAGGAGATGAGCAGTTCTTC. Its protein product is CASSIGTKGDEQFF.

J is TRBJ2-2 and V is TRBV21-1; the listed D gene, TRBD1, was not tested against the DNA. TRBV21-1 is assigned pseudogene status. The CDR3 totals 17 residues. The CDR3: CATPDRVKIYNTGELFF. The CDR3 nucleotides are TGTGCCACCCCCGACAGGGTGAAGATCTATAACACCGGGGAGCTGTTTTTT.

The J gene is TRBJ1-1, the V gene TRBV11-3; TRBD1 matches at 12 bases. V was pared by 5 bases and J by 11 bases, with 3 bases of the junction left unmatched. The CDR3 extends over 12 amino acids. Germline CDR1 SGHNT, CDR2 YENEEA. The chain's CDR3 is CASSLGQGAAFF. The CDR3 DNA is TGTGCCAGCAGCCTGGGACAGGGGGCCGCTTTCTTT.

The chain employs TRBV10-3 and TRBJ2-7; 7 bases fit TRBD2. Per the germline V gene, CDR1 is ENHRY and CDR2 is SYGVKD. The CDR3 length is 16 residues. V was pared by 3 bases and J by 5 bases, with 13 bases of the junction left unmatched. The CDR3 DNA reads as TGTGCCATCAGTGACCGTAGTCGGCGGGAGAGTCACGAGCAGTACTTC. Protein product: CAISDRSRRESHEQYF.

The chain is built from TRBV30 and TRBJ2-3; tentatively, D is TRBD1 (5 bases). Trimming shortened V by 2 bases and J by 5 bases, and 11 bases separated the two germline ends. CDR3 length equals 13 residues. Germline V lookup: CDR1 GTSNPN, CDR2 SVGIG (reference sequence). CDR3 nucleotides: TGTGCCTGGAGTTTCCAGGGTGGAGATACGCAGTATTTT. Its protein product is CAWSFQGGDTQYF.

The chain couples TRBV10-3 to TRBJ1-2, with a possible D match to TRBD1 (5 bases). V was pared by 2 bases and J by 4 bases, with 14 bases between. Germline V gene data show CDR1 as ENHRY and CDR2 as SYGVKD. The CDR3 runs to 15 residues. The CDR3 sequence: CAISEVSGQGYGYTF. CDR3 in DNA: TGTGCCATCAGTGAGGTGTCAGGGCAGGGCTATGGCTACACCTTC.

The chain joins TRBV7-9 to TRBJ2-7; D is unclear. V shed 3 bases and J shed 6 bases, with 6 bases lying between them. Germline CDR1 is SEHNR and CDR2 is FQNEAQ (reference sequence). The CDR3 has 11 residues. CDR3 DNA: TGTGCCAGCAGCTTTTTGGGCGAGCAGTACTTC. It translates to CASSFLGEQYF.